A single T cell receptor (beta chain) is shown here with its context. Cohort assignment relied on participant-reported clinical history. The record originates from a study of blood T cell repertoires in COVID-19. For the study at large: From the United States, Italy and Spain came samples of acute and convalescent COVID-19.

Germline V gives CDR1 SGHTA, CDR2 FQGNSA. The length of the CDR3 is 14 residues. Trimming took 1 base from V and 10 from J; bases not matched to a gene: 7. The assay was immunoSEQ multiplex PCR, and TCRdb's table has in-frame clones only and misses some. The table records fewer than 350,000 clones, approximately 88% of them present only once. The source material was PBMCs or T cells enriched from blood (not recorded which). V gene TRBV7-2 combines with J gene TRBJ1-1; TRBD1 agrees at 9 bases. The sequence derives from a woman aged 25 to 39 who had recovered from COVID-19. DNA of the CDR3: TGTGCCAGCAGCTTAGACGCCGGGACAGGGCGAGCTTTCTTT. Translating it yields CASSLDAGTGRAFF.